One and the same sample provided the 29 T cell receptor beta chains below, sequenced in a study of CXCR3-negative and CXCR3-positive naive CD8 T cells. General study results and limits: For CXCR3-positive naive cells, TRB CDR3s were more hydrophobic than those of CXCR3-negative naive cells.

In preparing the TRB cDNA libraries, 5' RACE with UMI labels was used. TCRdb derives one entry per CDR3 protein from the 5' RACE reads, leaving out DNA. This listing includes over 150,000 distinct CDR3 sequences. No cognate antigen is known for these TCRs. The sample consisted of naive CXCR3+ CD8+ T cells from blood. As for subset: CD45RO-CCR7+CD27+CD95- naive CD8+ T cells expressing CXCR3 (TNR3+). The receptors shown here come from a human donor in good health. Some clones in this sample may be carry-over from other donors' samples.

CDR3 loop: CASSFLPGTRNEQYF. This rearrangement joins TRBV5-1 to TRBJ2-7; TCRdb calls TRBD2, which cannot be checked without DNA. Per germline, CDR1 SGHRS and CDR2 YFSETQ. The CDR3 is made up of 15 amino acids.

The chain recombines TRBV28 with TRBJ1-2. The CDR3 runs to 13 residues. The V gene's germline CDR1 is MDHEN and CDR2 SYDVKM. The CDR3 spells CASSFYIFAQSTF.

The J gene is TRBJ1-6, the V gene TRBV12-3 or TRBV12-4; TCRdb's D gene call, TRBD1, goes unchecked for lack of DNA. The CDR3 totals 15 residues. The CDR3 loop is CASSFGDGMNSPLHF.

This chain links TRBV5-6 with TRBJ2-3; no DNA is available, so the TRBD2 call from TCRdb remains unchecked. Per the germline V gene, CDR1 is SGHDT and CDR2 is YYEEEE. The CDR3 loop spans 17 amino acids. The CDR3 sequence is CASSLGTTPRQRDTQYF.

The rearrangement joins TRBV15 to TRBJ2-3. Germline V gene lookup returns CDR1 LNHNV and CDR2 YYDKDF (reference sequence). The CDR3 has 15 amino acids. The CDR3 spells CATSRRVSSTDTQYF.

This chain uses TRBV10-2 with TRBJ2-7; the D call of TRBD2 rests on TCRdb alone, since no DNA is present to check it. This CDR3 is 14 amino acids long. Germline CDR1 reads WSHSY; CDR2 reads SAAADI. The CDR3 sequence: CASSEVAGGYEQNF.

The genes are TRBV12-3 or TRBV12-4 and TRBJ2-5. The CDR3 has 12 amino acids. The CDR3 here is CASSIGQETQYF.

The genes are TRBV7-9 and TRBJ2-1; lacking DNA, the TRBD2 call made by TCRdb goes unchecked. The length of the CDR3 is 15 residues. Germline CDR1 SEHNR, CDR2 FQNEAQ (reference sequence). CDR3 residues: CASRRGGPSYNEQFF. The full variable domain, completed using reference TRBV7-9 and TRBJ2-1, is DTGVSQNPRHKITKRGQNVTFRCDPISEHNRLYWYRQTLGQGPEFLTYFQNEAQLEKSRLLSDRFSAERPKGSFSTLEIQRTEQGDSAMYLCASRRGGPSYNEQFFGPGTRLTVL.

The rearrangement links TRBV29-1 to TRBJ2-1; TCRdb names TRBD2, which stays unverified in the absence of DNA. This CDR3 contains 14 residues. CDR1 is SQVTM and CDR2 is ANQGSEA in the germline V gene. CDR3 loop: CSVELAGFYNEQFF.

CDR3 region: CASSLGSGNEKLFF. V is TRBV5-5 and J is TRBJ1-4; the D gene TCRdb calls, TRBD1, cannot be checked with no DNA. The CDR3 has 14 residues. Germline values: CDR1 SGHKS, CDR2 YYEKEE (reference sequence).

V usage is TRBV4-1 and J usage is TRBJ2-1; TCRdb proposes TRBD1, but this gene call is untestable without DNA. Germline CDR1 is MGHRA and CDR2 is YSYEKL. The CDR3 covers 15 residues. CDR3 sequence reads: CASSQDSGLSNEQFF.

The CDR3 loop is CASRLRPDYTEAFF. V usage is TRBV6-5 and J usage is TRBJ1-1. The CDR3 sequence is 14 residues long. The germline gives CDR1 MNHEY, CDR2 SVGAGI.

The chain links TRBV12-3 or TRBV12-4 to TRBJ2-5. The CDR3 consists of 12 residues. CDR3 amino acids: CASSSWRETQCF.

The chain employs TRBV19 and TRBJ1-2; checking the TCRdb D call of TRBD1 is not possible without DNA. CDR3 length: 15 residues. Germline V CDR1 and CDR2: LNHDA, SQIVND (reference sequence). The CDR3 is CASSIWGDRFGGYTF.

The chain recombines TRBV10-2 with TRBJ2-3; TCRdb returns TRBD1, unconfirmable since there is no DNA. The CDR3 is 16 residues long. Germline V lookup: CDR1 WSHSY, CDR2 SAAADI. The CDR3: CASSESQGRSTDTQYF.

This chain uses TRBV6-5 with TRBJ2-5; with no DNA, the TCRdb D assignment of TRBD2 cannot be verified. Germline CDR1 reads MNHEY; CDR2 reads SVGAGI. CDR3 length: 20 amino acids. CDR3 protein: CASSPPLPLTIAGSQETQYF.

This chain joins TRBV28 and TRBJ1-2; TCRdb proposes TRBD1, but this gene call is untestable without DNA. CDR1 and CDR2 from the germline V gene are MDHEN and SYDVKM. This CDR3 has 17 residues. The CDR3 sequence: CASSYNSDRVDDYGYTF.

The V gene is TRBV24-1, the J gene TRBJ2-2. Germline lookup yields CDR1 KGHDR and CDR2 SFDVKD. The CDR3 is made up of 12 amino acids. CDR3 protein: CATSDFTGELFF.

The CDR3 loop reads CASSLPASYEQYF. The rearrangement uses TRBV7-2 and TRBJ2-7. The CDR3 is 13 residues long. Germline V gene lookup returns CDR1 SGHTA and CDR2 FQGNSA.

CDR3 residues: CSARAPGLAGVEIEQYF. V and J are TRBV20-1 and TRBJ2-7; TCRdb lists TRBD2, though no DNA is available to test this call. The CDR3 has 17 residues. Germline lookup yields CDR1 DFQATT and CDR2 SNEGSKA (reference sequence).

This chain links TRBV9 with TRBJ2-3; TCRdb picks TRBD2, but there is no DNA to check that call. This CDR3 region has 16 residues. Germline V CDR1 and CDR2: SGDLS, YYNGEE. The CDR3: CASSTAEGLAGDTQYF.

V gene TRBV28 combines with J gene TRBJ1-2. Germline V CDR1 and CDR2: MDHEN, SYDVKM. CDR3 size: 15 residues. CDR3 protein: CASSSPNSAAEGYTF.

The chain couples TRBV28 to TRBJ2-3; there is no DNA to check the TCRdb D call of TRBD2. CDR1 and CDR2 (germline): MDHEN, SYDVKM. The CDR3 extends over 16 amino acids. The CDR3 loop reads CASSFPASGETDTQYF.

The genes are TRBV7-9 and TRBJ2-1; TCRdb lists TRBD1, though no DNA is available to test this call. The germline V gene has CDR1 SEHNR and CDR2 FQNEAQ (reference sequence). The CDR3 has 15 residues. The CDR3: CASSRGTGFYNKQFF.

The chain employs TRBV29-1 and TRBJ1-1; the D call from TCRdb, TRBD1, cannot be confirmed without DNA. The V gene's germline CDR1 is SQVTM and CDR2 ANQGSEA. CDR3 length: 14 amino acids. The CDR3 loop is CSVGPGGPTTEAFF.

The rearrangement uses TRBV29-1 and TRBJ2-7; the D gene TCRdb calls, TRBD1, cannot be checked with no DNA. Germline V gene sequence: CDR1 SQVTM, CDR2 ANQGSEA. The CDR3 runs 16 residues. The CDR3 sequence is CSVIKGDGQGTYGQYF.

The rearrangement links TRBV5-5 to TRBJ2-1; the D call of TRBD1 rests on TCRdb alone, since no DNA is present to check it. The CDR3 totals 17 residues. The germline V gene encodes CDR1 SGHKS and CDR2 YYEKEE (reference sequence). The CDR3 loop reads CASSPTAQGGLDNEQFF. Drawing the rest from reference TRBV5-5 and TRBJ2-1, the complete variable domain is DAGVTQSPTHLIKTRGQQVTLRCSPISGHKSVSWYQQVLGQGPQFIFQYYEKEERGRGNFPDRFSARQFPNYSSELNVNALLLGDSALYLCASSPTAQGGLDNEQFFGPGTRLTVL.

The rearrangement links TRBV7-9 to TRBJ1-5; TCRdb gives TRBD1 as the D gene, but with no DNA this cannot be confirmed. Per germline, CDR1 SEHNR and CDR2 FQNEAQ (reference sequence). CDR3 length: 14 amino acids. The CDR3 here is CASSPGEGEQPQHF.

V is TRBV25-1 and J is TRBJ2-6; TCRdb indicates TRBD1, and absent DNA this call remains unverified. Germline values: CDR1 MGHDK, CDR2 SYGVNS. The CDR3 loop spans 18 amino acids. CDR3 loop: CASSDGGYMNSGANVLTF.